These 24 T cell receptor beta chains originate from one sample sequenced in a study of T cell responses to AZD1222 COVID-19 vaccine. Clones were sequenced by immunoSEQ multiplex PCR, and TCRdb holds only the in-frame ones, with some missing. The table includes some 180,000 clones, 92% detected once. This material consisted of peripheral blood, taken on day 0 of AZD1222 vaccination. These receptors were obtained from an adult in good health.

V usage is TRBV19 and J usage is TRBJ1-4; a weak D match, TRBD1 (6 bases). Germline V gives CDR1 LNHDA, CDR2 SQIVND (reference sequence). Trimming removed 7 bases at V and 0 bases at J, with 15 bases between. The CDR3 totals 16 residues. CDR3 sequence reads: CASTDDRTATNEKLFF. DNA for the CDR3: TGTGCCAGTACCGACGACAGGACGGCAACTAATGAAAAACTGTTTTTT.

V and J are TRBV2 and TRBJ1-1; the D gene is possibly TRBD1 (5 bases). V shed 6 bases and J shed 1 base, with 15 bases lying between them. CDR1 and CDR2 from the germline V gene are SNHLY and FYNNEI. CDR3 size: 15 residues. The CDR3 protein is CASRKGREGNTEAFF. DNA of the CDR3: TGTGCCAGCAGAAAAGGCAGGGAGGGGAACACTGAAGCTTTCTTT. Complete variable domain (other parts from reference TRBV2 and TRBJ1-1): EPEVTQTPSHQVTQMGQEVILRCVPISNHLYFYWYRQILGQKVEFLVSFYNNEISEKSEIFDDQFSVERPDGSNFTLKIRSTKLEDSAMYFCASRKGREGNTEAFFGQGTRLTVV.

The chain couples TRBV27 to TRBJ1-5; TRBD1 might be the D (5 bases). The germline V gene has CDR1 MNHEY and CDR2 SMNVEV (reference sequence). V dropped 2 bases and J dropped 2 bases, with 10 bases sitting between them. This CDR3 region has 15 residues. As DNA, the CDR3 is TGTGCCAGCAGTTTAGGGGGAATAGGCAATCAGCCCCAGCATTTT. Residues: CASSLGGIGNQPQHF.

The chain is built from TRBV18 and TRBJ1-2; D unresolved. The CDR3 is 12 amino acids. Germline V gene sequence: CDR1 KGHSH, CDR2 LQKENI. Trimming took off 2 bases at V and 7 bases at J, with 8 bases between the two ends. This CDR3 is CASSPNDRGYTF. The CDR3 region has the DNA TGTGCCAGCTCACCAAATGACCGTGGCTACACCTTC.

The rearrangement uses TRBV7-2 and TRBJ1-1; 8 bases fit TRBD1. CDR1 and CDR2 from the germline V gene are SGHTA and FQGNSA. The V segment lost 1 base and the J segment 4 bases; nucleotides outside the gene matches: 5. The CDR3 runs 15 residues. CDR3 DNA sequence: TGTGCCAGCAGCTTAGGGACAGGGCTCGGCACTGAAGCTTTCTTT. This gives the protein CASSLGTGLGTEAFF.

The chain is built from TRBV7-9 and TRBJ2-1; possible D gene TRBD2, 6 bases. CDR1 is SEHNR, CDR2 FQNEAQ, per germline (reference sequence). This CDR3 has 14 amino acids. Trimming removed 5 bases from V and 6 bases from J, with 14 bases in between. CDR3 coding DNA: TGTGCCAGCAGCCCACCCAGGGAGGTCAATGAGCAGTTCTTC. This translates into CASSPPREVNEQFF.

This clone has a single count. The genes are TRBV5-8 and TRBJ1-5, with a possible D match to TRBD1 (6 bases). Germline CDR1 SGHTS, CDR2 YDEGEE. The ends were cut back, 2 bases at V and 0 bases at J, with 12 bases in the middle. The CDR3 runs to 16 residues. This CDR3 reads CASSLEQGLSNQPQHF. The DNA for the CDR3 is TGTGCCAGCAGCTTAGAACAGGGCCTTAGCAATCAGCCCCAGCATTTT. Based on the CDR3 plus reference TRBV5-8 and TRBJ1-5, the full variable domain is EAGVTQSPTHLIKTRGQQATLRCSPISGHTSVYWYQQALGLGLQFLLWYDEGEERNRGNFPPRFSGRQFPNYSSELNVNALELEDSALYLCASSLEQGLSNQPQHFGDGTRLSIL.

V usage is TRBV19 and J usage is TRBJ1-4; D remains ambiguous. The CDR3 consists of 17 residues. V dropped 0 bases and J dropped 0 bases, with 11 bases sitting between them. Germline CDR1 and CDR2: LNHDA and SQIVND (reference sequence). CDR3 amino acids: CASSIDQGYATNEKLFF. CDR3 coding DNA: TGTGCCAGTAGTATAGATCAAGGATATGCAACTAATGAAAAACTGTTTTTT.

This chain joins TRBV12-3 or TRBV12-4 and TRBJ2-1; D is unresolved. This CDR3 has 11 amino acids. The V end lost 4 bases, the J end lost 7 bases, and 5 bases lay between the germline ends. The CDR3 DNA is TGTGCCAGCAGTTGGGATAATGAGCAGTTCTTC. This translates into CASSWDNEQFF.

J is TRBJ1-6 and V is TRBV5-1, with a possible D match to TRBD1 (5 bases). Trimming pared 0 bases from V and 5 bases from J, leaving 15 bases between. The CDR3 spans 17 residues. Germline-derived CDR1 and CDR2 are SGHRS and YFSETQ. In DNA form, the CDR3 reads TGCGCCAGCAGCTTGGTGAGCAGGGTAGGGGATAATTCACCCCTCCACTTT. Protein sequence: CASSLVSRVGDNSPLHF.

The genes are TRBV7-2 and TRBJ1-2; no reliable D call. The ends were cut back, 8 bases at V and 12 bases at J, with 19 bases in the middle. Germline-derived CDR1 and CDR2 are SGHTA and FQGNSA. The CDR3 runs 12 residues. CDR3 sequence: CASRLGGNGHTF. The CDR3 DNA reads TGTGCCAGCCGCCTGGGAGGGAACGGCCACACCTTC.

This chain uses TRBV6-5 with TRBJ1-1, with 7 bases aligning to TRBD1. The CDR3 sequence is 15 residues long. Per the germline V gene, CDR1 is MNHEY and CDR2 is SVGAGI. V trimming: 2 bases; J trimming: 4 bases; junction bases outside the gene matches: 7. CDR3 sequence: CASSYDRDVGTEAFF. The CDR3 DNA reads TGTGCCAGCAGTTACGACAGGGATGTAGGCACTGAAGCTTTCTTT.

The J gene is TRBJ2-7, the V gene TRBV6-1, with D unresolved. The germline V gene has CDR1 MNHNS and CDR2 SASEGT. This CDR3 is built from 17 residues. Trimming removed 2 bases at V and 0 bases at J, with 17 bases between. The DNA of the CDR3 is TGTGCCAGCAGTGAAAGGGTCGGAACATGGAGCTCCTACGAGCAGTACTTC. It encodes CASSERVGTWSSYEQYF.

CDR3 residues: CASSPNGGEPLHF. As DNA, the CDR3 is TGTGCCAGCTCACCAAACGGGGGTGAACCCCTCCACTTT. This chain uses TRBV18 with TRBJ1-6; TRBD1 might be the D (5 bases). V was pared by 2 bases and J by 12 bases, with 11 bases between. The germline CDR1 and CDR2 sequences are KGHSH and LQKENI. The CDR3 has 13 residues.

This rearrangement joins TRBV6-1 to TRBJ1-5; D is ambiguous. V shed 3 bases and J shed 3 bases, with 9 bases lying between them. The germline V gene encodes CDR1 MNHNS and CDR2 SASEGT. The CDR3 extends over 14 amino acids. The CDR3 here is CASSELGNNQPQHF. The CDR3 DNA reads as TGTGCCAGCAGTGAGTTAGGAAACAATCAGCCCCAGCATTTT.

This sequence joins TRBV5-5 and TRBJ2-5; TRBD2 aligns across 9 bases. CDR3 length: 16 residues. Germline lookup yields CDR1 SGHKS and CDR2 YYEKEE (reference sequence). With 4 bases clipped from V and 4 bases from J, the junction kept 11 bases outside the gene matches. CDR3 nucleotide sequence: TGTGCCAGCAGCCGGGGAAGCGGGAGGCCCTCAGAGACCCAGTACTTC. It codes for CASSRGSGRPSETQYF.

The sample holds one count of this clone. The chain employs TRBV3-1 (or the pseudogene TRBV3-2) and TRBJ1-6; D is undetermined. Germline CDR1 is LGHDT and CDR2 is YNNKEL (reference sequence). Trimming shortened V by 3 bases and J by 10 bases, and 13 bases separated the two germline ends. This CDR3 is built from 14 residues. CDR3 bases: TGTGCCAGCAGCCAGGGAGGGAGTGGATCACCCCTCCACTTT. It translates to CASSQGGSGSPLHF.

This chain links TRBV28 with TRBJ1-2; no clear D gene. This CDR3 is built from 13 residues. Trimming left V 4 bases short and J 4 bases short, with 10 bases between. The germline gives CDR1 MDHEN, CDR2 SYDVKM. CDR3 sequence: CASSSPGGYGYTF. The DNA of the CDR3 is TGTGCCAGCAGTTCCCCAGGCGGCTATGGCTACACCTTC.

CDR3 loop: CASSWVGDTEAFF. DNA of the CDR3: TGTGCCAGCAGCTGGGTAGGGGACACTGAAGCTTTCTTT. The J gene is TRBJ1-1, the V gene TRBV5-4, with D maybe TRBD1 (5 bases). The V and J ends lost 3 bases and 3 bases respectively, with 9 bases between them. Germline CDR1 reads SGHNT; CDR2 reads YYREEE (reference sequence). The CDR3 runs to 13 residues. The whole variable domain, remainder taken from reference TRBV5-4 and TRBJ1-1, is ETGVTQSPTHLIKTRGQQVTLRCSSQSGHNTVSWYQQALGQGPQFIFQYYREEENGRGNFPPRFSGLQFPNYSSELNVNALELDDSALYLCASSWVGDTEAFFGQGTRLTVV.

The chain recombines TRBV7-9 with TRBJ2-7; D not resolved. V was shortened by 5 bases and J by 5 bases, with 16 bases between the two germline ends. The CDR3 runs to 14 residues. Germline CDR1 and CDR2: SEHNR and FQNEAQ (reference sequence). CDR3 bases: TGTGCCAGCAGCCAGCCAGAGTCGACCAACGAGCAGTACTTC. Its protein is CASSQPESTNEQYF.

V usage is TRBV19 and J usage is TRBJ2-3, with TRBD2 identical over 10 bases. The CDR3 sequence is 20 residues long. V shed 5 bases and J 2 bases; nucleotides not matched to a gene: 19. Germline values: CDR1 LNHDA, CDR2 SQIVND (reference sequence). CDR3 DNA sequence: TGTGCCAGTAGTCCCAGTCGAGCGGGAGGGCCCTGGGCCCTCACAGATACGCAGTATTTT. This gives the protein CASSPSRAGGPWALTDTQYF. The complete variable domain, with remaining parts taken from reference TRBV19 and TRBJ2-3, reads DGGITQSPKYLFRKEGQNVTLSCEQNLNHDAMYWYRQDPGQGLRLIYYSQIVNDFQKGDIAEGYSVSREKKESFPLTVTSAQKNPTAFYLCASSPSRAGGPWALTDTQYFGPGTRLTVL.

The chain uses TRBV27 and TRBJ2-7; 10 nucleotides match TRBD1. This CDR3 has 15 amino acids. CDR1 is MNHEY, CDR2 SMNVEV, per germline (reference sequence). Losses at the gene ends were 4 bases for V and 3 bases for J; bases not matched to a gene: 6. The CDR3 bases are TGTGCCAGCAGTTCCCGGACAGGGGGGGACTACGAGCAGTACTTC. This gives the protein CASSSRTGGDYEQYF.

The V and J genes are TRBV7-3 and TRBJ2-5, with a tentative D call TRBD1 (6 bases). CDR3 length equals 13 residues. CDR1 is SGHTA and CDR2 is FQGTGA in the germline V gene. The germline V and J ends were trimmed by 2 bases and 3 bases, with 7 bases remaining between them. The CDR3 reads CASSLGGEETQYF. The DNA for the CDR3 is TGTGCCAGCAGCTTAGGGGGCGAAGAGACCCAGTACTTC.

The chain carries TRBV4-1 and TRBJ1-2; unclear D gene. V was pared by 4 bases and J by 0 bases, with 9 bases between. This CDR3 has 14 residues. Germline assignment: CDR1 MGHRA and CDR2 YSYEKL. The DNA for the CDR3 is TGCGCCAGCAGCCCTCTTGGCGCTAACTATGGCTACACCTTC. It yields the protein CASSPLGANYGYTF.